The TCR beta chain under discussion was sequenced for a study of blood T cell repertoires in COVID-19. This clone was picked up a small number of times. In the authors' methods: Reference gene primers were amplified, and this amplification served to estimate nucleated cell counts. This table comes from immunoSEQ multiplex PCR, and its TCRdb copy is limited to in-frame clones, with some not included. The V and J calls and clone size are taken from that table; D and trimming were inferred from the DNA. The data contain 70,000 to 90,000 clones, less than 90% of them seen just once; the ten biggest clones take up 6.3%. The Seattle site enrolled patients during active infection and followed them longitudinally. Sequenced material: peripheral blood. This receptor was identified in a man aged 80 or over with COVID-19, enrolled during active disease.

In DNA form, the CDR3 reads TGTGCCAGCAGCTTGGAAACAGAACAGCCCCAGCATTTT. It translates to CASSLETEQPQHF. The J gene is TRBJ1-5, the V gene TRBV5-5; D gene ambiguous. Germline V gene sequence: CDR1 SGHKS, CDR2 YYEKEE (reference sequence). The ends were cut back, 0 bases at V and 7 bases at J, with 8 bases in the middle. The CDR3 has 13 amino acids.